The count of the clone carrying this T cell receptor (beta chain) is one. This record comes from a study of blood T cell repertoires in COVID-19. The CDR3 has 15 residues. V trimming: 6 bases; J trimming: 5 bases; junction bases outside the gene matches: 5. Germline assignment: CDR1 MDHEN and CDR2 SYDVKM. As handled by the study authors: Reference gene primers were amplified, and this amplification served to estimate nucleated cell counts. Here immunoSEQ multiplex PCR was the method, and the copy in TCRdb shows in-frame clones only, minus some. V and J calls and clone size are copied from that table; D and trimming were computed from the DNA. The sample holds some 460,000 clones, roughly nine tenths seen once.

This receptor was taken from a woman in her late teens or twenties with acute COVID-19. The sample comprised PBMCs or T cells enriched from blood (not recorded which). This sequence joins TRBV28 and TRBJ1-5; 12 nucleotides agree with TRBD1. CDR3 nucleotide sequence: TGTGCCAGCAGGGGACAGGGGGCTGGTTATCAGCCCCAGCATTTT. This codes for CASRGQGAGYQPQHF. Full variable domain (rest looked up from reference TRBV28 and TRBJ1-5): DVKVTQSSRYLVKRTGEKVFLECVQDMDHENMFWYRQDPGLGLRLIYFSYDVKMKEKGDIPEGYSVSREKKERFSLILESASTNQTSMYLCASRGQGAGYQPQHFGDGTRLSIL.